The TCR beta chain under discussion was sequenced for a study of T cells and Merkel cell carcinoma outcomes. Study-wide results and caveats: Repertoire plus T-cell density reportedly predicted Merkel cell carcinoma outcomes.

For this clone: The antigen remains undetermined.

TCRdb's table, derived via immunoSEQ multiplex PCR, lists solely in-frame clones and lacks some. Among under 20,000 clones listed, 87% were seen once. Germline V gene lookup returns CDR1 MNHEY and CDR2 SMNVEV (reference sequence). The CDR3 covers 13 residues. V was cut by 2 bases and J by 8 bases, with 12 bases left in between. The receptor comes from a human donor with Merkel cell carcinoma. Sequenced sample: tumor tissue from Merkel cell carcinoma. J is TRBJ1-2 and V is TRBV27; D is unresolved. CDR3 residues: CASSLGRIGGYTF. In DNA, the CDR3 is TGTGCCAGCAGTTTAGGGCGCATTGGGGGCTACACCTTC.